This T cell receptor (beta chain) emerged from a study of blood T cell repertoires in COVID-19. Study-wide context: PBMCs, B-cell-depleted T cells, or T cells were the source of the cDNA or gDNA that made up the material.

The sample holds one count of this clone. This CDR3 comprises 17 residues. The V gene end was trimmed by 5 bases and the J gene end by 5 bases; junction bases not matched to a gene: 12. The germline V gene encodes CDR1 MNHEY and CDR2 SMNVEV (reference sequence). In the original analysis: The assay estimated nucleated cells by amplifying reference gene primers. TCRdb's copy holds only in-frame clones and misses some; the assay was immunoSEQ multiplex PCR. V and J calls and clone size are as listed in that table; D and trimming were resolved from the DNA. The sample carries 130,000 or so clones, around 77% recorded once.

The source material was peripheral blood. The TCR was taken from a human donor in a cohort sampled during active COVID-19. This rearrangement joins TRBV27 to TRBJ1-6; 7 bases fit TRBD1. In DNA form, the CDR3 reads TGTGCCAGCAGTCTAAGCCTCGGGACAGCCCATAATTCACCCCTCCACTTT. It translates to CASSLSLGTAHNSPLHF.